A selection of T cell receptor beta chains follows, all from one sample in a study of chemoradiotherapy in HPV16-positive cancers. Sequencing was performed with immunoSEQ multiplex PCR; in TCRdb, only in-frame clones are kept and a portion is missing. The sample consists of about 53,000 clones, over 85% of them appearing once. The sample in question was blood, obtained from a patient who underwent chemoradiotherapy. The receptors come from a human donor with HPV-associated anogenital cancer. The CDR3 runs from the conserved cysteine through the conserved F or W. Each record gives: J gene, clone size, D gene, V gene, CDR3 length, CDR3 protein, CDR3 DNA. The D gene is left open where the match is weak. Expanded clones get a size class; other rows say once, few or many, or leave the size out.

TRBJ1-2 | NA | TRBD1 | TRBV28 | 16 | CASSSPWTGYNYGYTF | TGTGCCAGCAGTTCTCCATGGACAGGGTACAACTATGGCTACACCTTC
TRBJ2-7 | NA | NA | TRBV6-6 | 12 | CASSYYTYEQYF | TGTGCCAGCAGTTACTACACCTACGAGCAGTACTTC
TRBJ1-1 | NA | NA | TRBV5-6 | 14 | CASSLIRSRTEAFF | TGTGCCAGCAGCTTGATACGGAGTAGGACTGAAGCTTTCTTT
TRBJ2-5 | NA | NA | TRBV5-1 | 14 | CASSPGSISETQYF | TGCGCCAGCAGCCCGGGGTCCATTAGTGAGACCCAGTACTTC
TRBJ1-2 | NA | NA | TRBV21-1 | 14 | CASTPTATNYGYTF | TGTGCCAGCACCCCGACAGCGACTAACTATGGCTACACCTTC
TRBJ1-4 | NA | NA | TRBV6-1 | 11 | CASSSEEKLFF | TGTGCCAGCAGTTCGGAAGAAAAACTGTTTTTT
TRBJ2-5 | NA | TRBD2 | TRBV18 | 15 | CASSPPGLDKETQYF | TGTGCCAGCTCACCGCCGGGACTAGACAAGGAGACCCAGTACTTC
TRBJ2-5 | NA | TRBD1 | TRBV7-2 | 16 | CASSLAPTGGTKTQYF | TGTGCCAGCAGCTTAGCGCCTACAGGGGGCACGAAGACCCAGTACTTC
TRBJ1-2 | NA | TRBD1 | TRBV29-1 | 11 | CSGFQGVGYTF | TGCAGCGGCTTCCAGGGGGTGGGCTACACCTTC
TRBJ1-2 | NA | NA | TRBV9 | 14 | CASSVDTGGRGYTF | TGTGCCAGCAGCGTAGATACAGGCGGTCGTGGCTACACCTTC
TRBJ1-3 | NA | NA | TRBV7-8 | 17 | CASSPSQDSTSGNTIYF | TGTGCCAGCAGCCCCTCCCAGGACAGTACCTCTGGAAACACCATATATTTT
TRBJ2-7 | once | NA | TRBV5-1 | 12 | CASSLVGVEQYF | TGCGCCAGCAGCTTGGTGGGCGTCGAGCAGTACTTC
TRBJ2-2 | NA | NA | TRBV7-2 | 11 | CASSLGVELFF | TGTGCCAGCAGCTTAGGAGTGGAGCTGTTTTTT
TRBJ2-3 | once | NA | TRBV19 | 16 | CASSTRAQGRPDTQYF | TGTGCCAGTAGTACTCGGGCTCAGGGACGCCCAGATACGCAGTATTTT
TRBJ2-1 | NA | NA | TRBV5-1 | 14 | CASSWSAGNNEQFF | TGCGCCAGCAGCTGGTCAGCAGGGAACAATGAGCAGTTCTTC
TRBJ1-5 | NA | NA | TRBV27 | 17 | CASSPSSQPYSNQPQHF | TGTGCCAGCAGCCCGAGCAGTCAACCTTATAGCAATCAGCCCCAGCATTTT
TRBJ2-5 | NA | NA | TRBV1 | 15 | CTSSPAGGGQETQYF | TGCACCAGCAGCCCAGCGGGAGGGGGACAAGAGACCCAGTACTTC
TRBJ2-3 | NA | NA | TRBV29-1 | 13 | CSVGENPTDTQYF | TGCAGCGTTGGAGAGAACCCCACAGATACGCAGTATTTT
TRBJ1-1 | NA | TRBD1 | TRBV6-5 | 14 | CASKNGQVNTEAFF | TGTGCCAGCAAAAACGGACAGGTGAACACTGAAGCTTTCTTT
TRBJ2-7 | NA | NA | TRBV10-1 | 13 | CASSPSGPYEQYF | TGCGCCAGCAGTCCCTCGGGCCCTTACGAGCAGTACTTC